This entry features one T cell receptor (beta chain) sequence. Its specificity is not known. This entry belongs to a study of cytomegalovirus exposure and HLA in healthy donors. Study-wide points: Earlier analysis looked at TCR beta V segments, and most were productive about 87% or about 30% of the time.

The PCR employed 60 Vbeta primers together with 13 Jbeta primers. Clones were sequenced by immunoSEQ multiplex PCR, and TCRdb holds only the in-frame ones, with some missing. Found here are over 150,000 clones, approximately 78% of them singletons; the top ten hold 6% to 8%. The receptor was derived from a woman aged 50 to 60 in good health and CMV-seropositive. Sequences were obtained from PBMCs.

The CDR3 DNA follows: TGTGCCAGCTCACCAGTGACAGGGGGCTGGACTGAAGCTTTCTTT. Protein sequence: CASSPVTGGWTEAFF. This chain joins TRBV18 and TRBJ1-1, with 10 bases fitting TRBD1. Germline V gene sequence: CDR1 KGHSH, CDR2 LQKENI. The ends lost 2 bases at V and 5 bases at J; junction bases unmatched: 5. There are 15 residues in the CDR3.